The rows below give T cell receptor beta chains drawn from one sample of a study of Tregs in tolerant kidney transplant recipients. Their target antigens are unknown. TCRdb's table, derived via immunoSEQ multiplex PCR, lists solely in-frame clones and lacks some. The table records about 44,000 clones, about 95% of them present only once. Sequencing was done on a sample of Tregs from blood cultured with allogeneic cells. These receptors were obtained from a human donor in good health. Each CDR3 is given with its conserved first and last residue. D genes are given only for firm matches. Clone size is stated in some rows and not others, as once, few, many or a class when expanded.

d_gene,j_gene,abundance,len,v_gene,CDR3aa,CDR3nt
TRBD2,TRBJ2-3,-,16,TRBV5-1,CASSFLLASSTDTQYF,TGCGCCAGCAGCTTCCTACTAGCGAGTAGCACAGATACGCAGTATTTT
TRBD2,TRBJ2-3,-,16,TRBV4-1,CASSQAPSGDTDTQYF,TGCGCCAGCAGCCAAGCGCCTAGCGGTGACACAGATACGCAGTATTTT
-,TRBJ2-1,-,16,TRBV5-1,CASSSQGGGYYNEQFF,TGCGCCAGCAGCTCCCAGGGAGGGGGTTATTACAATGAGCAGTTCTTC
-,TRBJ2-1,-,13,TRBV2,CASTQDLPGEQFF,TGTGCCAGCACCCAAGACCTCCCTGGGGAGCAGTTCTTC
-,TRBJ1-2,-,11,TRBV28,CATRGAEGYTF,TGTGCCACTCGGGGGGCGGAGGGCTACACCTTC
-,TRBJ2-7,once,15,TRBV9,CASSVDGGRSYEQYF,TGTGCCAGCAGCGTAGATGGAGGCAGATCCTACGAGCAGTACTTC
-,TRBJ1-1,-,11,TRBV29-1,CSVRGDTEAFF,TGCAGCGTTAGGGGCGACACTGAAGCTTTCTTT
-,TRBJ2-3,-,16,TRBV5-1,CASSRQPAGGTDTQYF,TGCGCCAGCAGCCGACAGCCAGCAGGAGGCACAGATACGCAGTATTTT
-,TRBJ2-5,-,10,TRBV2,CASSEGAQYF,TGTGCCAGCAGTGAGGGGGCCCAGTACTTC
-,TRBJ2-1,-,14,TRBV11-1,CASSLGGLYNEQFF,TGTGCCAGCAGCTTAGGGGGACTTTACAATGAGCAGTTCTTC
-,TRBJ1-2,-,12,TRBV18,CASSPGPEGYTF,TGTGCCAGCTCACCAGGGCCGGAGGGCTACACCTTC
-,TRBJ2-5,-,15,TRBV5-1,CASSLAVTAQETQYF,TGCGCCAGCAGCTTGGCGGTGACAGCTCAAGAGACCCAGTACTTC
-,TRBJ2-3,-,14,TRBV7-6,CASSSRVFTDTQYF,TGTGCCAGCAGCTCCCGAGTTTTCACAGATACGCAGTATTTT
-,TRBJ1-3,-,15,TRBV7-8,CASSLAAGTGNTIYF,TGTGCCAGCAGCTTGGCCGCAGGGACTGGAAACACCATATATTTT
TRBD1,TRBJ1-5,-,17,TRBV5-4,CASSLGDRVWHNQPQHF,TGTGCCAGCAGCTTGGGAGACAGGGTGTGGCACAATCAGCCCCAGCATTTT
-,TRBJ2-2,-,15,TRBV2,CATSGQGAFTGELFF,TGTGCCACTTCCGGACAAGGTGCATTCACCGGGGAGCTGTTTTTT
-,TRBJ1-4,-,14,TRBV30,CAWSQGRTNEKLFF,TGTGCCTGGAGTCAGGGGCGGACTAATGAAAAACTGTTTTTT
-,TRBJ1-4,once,14,TRBV6-5,CASSRRGVDEKLFF,TGTGCCAGCAGCCGGCGAGGGGTTGATGAAAAACTGTTTTTT
-,TRBJ2-7,-,13,TRBV29-1,CSVVGAVSNEQYF,TGCAGCGTTGTGGGGGCAGTGAGCAACGAGCAGTACTTC
-,TRBJ2-6,-,13,TRBV2,CASETPGANVLTF,TGTGCCAGTGAAACCCCTGGGGCCAACGTCCTGACTTTC
TRBD1,TRBJ1-4,-,13,TRBV29-1,CSGMGQGYEKLFF,TGCAGCGGAATGGGACAGGGCTATGAAAAACTGTTTTTT
-,TRBJ1-1,-,12,TRBV2,CASSALWAEAFF,TGTGCCAGCAGTGCCCTATGGGCTGAAGCTTTCTTT
TRBD2,TRBJ2-1,once,17,TRBV5-1,CASSFLAGGSSYNEQFF,TGCGCCAGCAGCTTTCTAGCGGGGGGTAGCTCCTACAATGAGCAGTTCTTC
-,TRBJ2-7,-,14,TRBV19,CASSIGGGSYEQYF,TGTGCCAGTAGTATAGGAGGGGGGTCCTACGAGCAGTACTTC
TRBD2,TRBJ2-1,-,16,TRBV5-1,CASSLGWRGASYEQFF,TGCGCCAGCAGCTTGGGGTGGCGGGGGGCCTCATATGAGCAGTTCTTC
-,TRBJ1-1,-,14,TRBV6-5,CASSYSWGGTEAFF,TGTGCCAGCAGTTACTCCTGGGGAGGCACTGAAGCTTTCTTT
-,TRBJ2-2,-,13,TRBV11-2,CASSLNFAGELFF,TGTGCCAGCAGCTTAAATTTCGCCGGGGAGCTGTTTTTT
TRBD1,TRBJ1-2,-,16,TRBV5-4,CASSLGFGTGTYGYTF,TGTGCCAGCAGCTTGGGCTTCGGGACAGGGACATACGGCTACACCTTC
-,TRBJ2-1,-,16,TRBV4-2,CASSPWGRGRRDEQFF,TGTGCCAGCAGCCCATGGGGGCGGGGGCGGAGGGATGAGCAGTTCTTC
-,TRBJ2-3,-,11,TRBV2,CASSEPNTQYF,TGTGCCAGCTCCGAACCGAATACGCAGTATTTT
TRBD1,TRBJ2-5,-,17,TRBV9,CASSVALTGGHQETQYF,TGTGCCAGCAGCGTAGCTTTGACAGGGGGCCACCAAGAGACCCAGTACTTC
-,TRBJ2-4,once,17,TRBV11-2,CASSPHSGLQAKNIQYF,TGTGCCAGCAGCCCTCACAGCGGCTTGCAGGCCAAAAACATTCAGTACTTC
-,TRBJ2-1,-,10,TRBV18,CASSGGEQFF,TGTGCCAGCTCTGGTGGTGAGCAGTTCTTC
TRBD1,TRBJ1-1,few,14,TRBV19,CASRTQGRNTEAFF,TGTGCCAGTAGGACACAGGGGCGGAACACTGAAGCTTTCTTT
-,TRBJ2-3,-,14,TRBV7-7,CASSSSGVGDTQYF,TGTGCTAGCAGCTCGTCAGGAGTCGGGGATACGCAGTATTTT
-,TRBJ2-7,few,13,TRBV4-2,CASSQVTSYEQYF,TGTGCCAGCAGCCAAGTAACTAGCTACGAGCAGTACTTC
TRBD2,TRBJ2-7,once,15,TRBV6-6,CASRKTSAISYEQYF,TGTGCCAGCCGTAAAACTAGCGCTATCTCCTACGAGCAGTACTTC
-,TRBJ2-1,-,16,TRBV11-2,CASSLAGRSSYNEQFF,TGTGCCAGCAGCTTAGCAGGCCGAAGCTCCTACAATGAGCAGTTCTTC
TRBD2,TRBJ2-5,-,16,TRBV30,CAWSGRLAGALETQYF,TGTGCCTGGAGTGGCAGACTAGCGGGGGCCTTAGAGACCCAGTACTTC
-,TRBJ1-4,-,14,TRBV7-9,CASSPQGPREKLFF,TGTGCCAGCAGCCCTCAGGGGCCGAGGGAAAAACTGTTTTTT
-,TRBJ2-2,-,13,TRBV13,CASSHRNTGELFF,TGTGCCAGCAGCCACAGAAACACCGGGGAGCTGTTTTTT
-,TRBJ2-5,-,15,TRBV11-2,CASSLGGLRRETQYF,TGTGCCAGCAGCTTAGGAGGGTTGCGTCGAGAGACCCAGTACTTC
TRBD2,TRBJ2-2,-,18,TRBV7-2,CASSSRTSGRWNTGELFF,TGTGCCAGCAGCTCCCGGACTAGCGGGAGGTGGAACACCGGGGAGCTGTTTTTT
TRBD1,TRBJ1-1,-,15,TRBV11-2,CASSFRGQGNTEAFF,TGTGCCAGCAGCTTTAGAGGACAGGGGAACACTGAAGCTTTCTTT
-,TRBJ2-3,-,11,TRBV27,CASRGWDTQYF,TGTGCCAGCAGGGGCTGGGATACGCAGTATTTT